The 24 T cell receptor beta chains listed next were all sequenced from one sample in a study of T cell therapy after organ transplantation. These receptors have no identified antigens. Generated by immunoSEQ multiplex PCR, the TCRdb table keeps only in-frame clones and is missing some. Counted here are about 50,000 clones, approximately 94% occurring once; the ten biggest clones make up approximately 3.4%. The sequences come from CD8+ T cells from blood, collected before autologous CMV-specific T cell therapy. The source is a human patient who had received a solid organ transplant and had CMV disease.

The chain uses TRBV7-2 and TRBJ1-2, with 7 bases aligning to TRBD1. Germline lookup yields CDR1 SGHTA and CDR2 FQGNSA. CDR3 length: 14 amino acids. V lost 1 base and J lost 6; bases outside the gene matches: 5. The CDR3 DNA follows: TGTGCCAGCAGCTTAGTGGGAACAGGGGATGGCTACACCTTC. Protein: CASSLVGTGDGYTF.

This rearrangement joins TRBV29-1 to TRBJ2-1; TRBD1 is a possible D gene (5 bases). Between the trimmed V and J ends, which lost 5 bases and 2 bases, there was a span of 10 bases. Germline CDR1 and CDR2: SQVTM and ANQGSEA. This CDR3 is 13 amino acids long. The CDR3 bases are TGCAGCGTTTGGGGCTTTACCTACAATGAGCAGTTCTTC. Its translation is CSVWGFTYNEQFF.

This chain uses TRBV29-1 with TRBJ2-1; weak D call: TRBD2 (6 bases). The CDR3 length is 15 residues. The germline V gene encodes CDR1 SQVTM and CDR2 ANQGSEA. V dropped 2 bases and J dropped 2 bases, with 13 bases sitting between them. In DNA, the CDR3 is TGCAGCGTTGAATCGCGGGGTAACACCTACAATGAGCAGTTCTTC. Protein sequence: CSVESRGNTYNEQFF.

The chain joins TRBV19 to TRBJ1-1; 7 bases line up with TRBD1. CDR1 and CDR2 (germline): LNHDA, SQIVND (reference sequence). The CDR3 has 16 amino acids. V gave up 0 bases and J gave up 4 bases; unmatched junction bases: 8. CDR3 nucleotide sequence: TGTGCCAGTAGTATAGATGGGGCAGGGGGGAGCACTGAAGCTTTCTTT. Amino acid sequence: CASSIDGAGGSTEAFF.

The chain employs TRBV6-5 and TRBJ2-7; D not resolved. Germline CDR1 and CDR2: MNHEY and SVGAGI. V lost 5 bases to trimming and J lost 0 bases, with 5 bases between them. The CDR3 consists of 12 residues. The CDR3 here is CASSPSSYEQYF. The DNA of the CDR3 is TGTGCCAGCAGTCCCAGCTCCTACGAGCAGTACTTC.

V and J are TRBV27 and TRBJ2-1; D might be TRBD1 or TRBD2, each matching 6 bases. The germline CDR1 and CDR2 sequences are MNHEY and SMNVEV (reference sequence). V was shortened by 0 bases and J by 6 bases, with 15 bases between the two germline ends. The CDR3 runs 16 residues. The chain's CDR3 is CASSLSRGEWANEQFF. The CDR3 DNA follows: TGTGCCAGCAGTTTATCGAGGGGGGAGTGGGCCAATGAGCAGTTCTTC.

The V and J genes are TRBV5-1 and TRBJ2-5; no clear D gene. CDR1 and CDR2 from the germline V gene are SGHRS and YFSETQ. Trimming left V 5 bases short and J 0 bases short, with 11 bases between. The CDR3 runs to 14 residues. The CDR3 protein is CASSSTRYQETQYF. CDR3 nucleotide sequence: TGCGCCAGCAGTAGCACGAGGTACCAAGAGACCCAGTACTTC.

The chain's CDR3 is CASSQLDGDSYEQYF. CDR3 nucleotides: TGCGCCAGCAGCCAATTAGACGGGGACTCCTACGAGCAGTACTTC. V and J are TRBV4-3 and TRBJ2-7; tentatively, D is TRBD2 (5 bases). V was pared by 2 bases and J by 0 bases, with 11 bases between. The CDR3 contains 15 residues. The germline CDR1 and CDR2 sequences are LGHNA and YSLEER.

The chain links TRBV6-4 to TRBJ2-6; D gene ambiguous. The CDR3 has 14 residues. V dropped 0 bases and J dropped 4 bases, with 4 bases sitting between them. CDR1 and CDR2 from the germline V gene are MRHNA and SNTAGT. CDR3 sequence reads: CASSDSKGANVLTF. DNA for the CDR3: TGTGCCAGCAGTGACTCGAAGGGGGCCAACGTCCTGACTTTC.

This rearrangement joins TRBV7-2 to TRBJ1-4, with D possibly being TRBD1 (5 bases). Trimming pared 0 bases from V and 2 bases from J, leaving 7 bases between. CDR1 is SGHTA, CDR2 FQGNSA, per germline. The CDR3 length is 15 residues. DNA for the CDR3: TGTGCCAGCAGCTTAGCGACAGATACTAATGAAAAACTGTTTTTT. This codes for CASSLATDTNEKLFF. The full variable domain, in which reference TRBV7-2 and TRBJ1-4 provide the parts outside the CDR3, is GAGVSQSPSNKVTEKGKDVELRCDPISGHTALYWYRQSLGQGLEFLIYFQGNSAPDKSGLPSDRFSAERTGGSVSTLTIQRTQQEDSAVYLCASSLATDTNEKLFFGSGTQLSVL.

The rearrangement joins TRBV5-1 to TRBJ1-6; 7 bases agree with TRBD1. Losses at the gene ends were 0 bases for V and 6 bases for J; bases not matched to a gene: 6. The CDR3 sequence is 16 residues long. Germline V gene data show CDR1 as SGHRS and CDR2 as YFSETQ. The CDR3 nucleotides read TGCGCCAGCAGCTTGGACGGTCAGGGGGTTAATTCACCCCTCCACTTT. Protein: CASSLDGQGVNSPLHF.

A note on this clone: At one of its ends the junction is not consistent with the germline gene, which may arise from a read error. CDR3: CASSHGPVSSYNEQFF. CDR3 nucleotides: TGTGCTAGCAGTCACGGACCGGTGAGCTCCTACAATGAGCAGTTCTTC. The rearrangement links TRBV7-7 to TRBJ2-1; no clear D. Germline V lookup: CDR1 SSHAT, CDR2 FNYEAQ (reference sequence). The CDR3 loop spans 16 amino acids.

The chain carries TRBV15 and TRBJ1-1; D not resolved. The CDR3 runs 14 residues. CDR1 LNHNV and CDR2 YYDKDF come from the germline V gene (reference sequence). V dropped 1 base and J dropped 5 bases, with 11 bases sitting between them. The DNA of the CDR3 is TGTGCCACCAGCAGAGTCGCCGGCGGGACTGAAGCTTTCTTT. This translates into CATSRVAGGTEAFF.

With regard to this clone: This sample includes further DNA sequences coding for the same CDR3. The chain employs TRBV4-1 and TRBJ1-5; tentative D call: TRBD1 (5 bases). The CDR3 is 14 residues long. Trimming removed 1 base at V and 7 bases at J, with 11 bases between. The germline V gene has CDR1 MGHRA and CDR2 YSYEKL. The CDR3 reads CASSQGQGGQPQHF. Written as DNA, the CDR3 is TGCGCCAGCAGCCAAGGGCAGGGTGGCCAGCCCCAGCATTTT.

The chain employs TRBV13 and TRBJ1-2; tentative D call: TRBD1 (5 bases). V lost 0 bases and J 5 bases, leaving 13 bases between the germline ends. CDR3 length equals 15 residues. Germline CDR1 PRHDT, CDR2 FYEKMQ (reference sequence). CDR3 amino acids: CASSLGRGASYGYTF. DNA for the CDR3: TGTGCCAGCAGCTTAGGGAGGGGAGCGAGTTATGGCTACACCTTC.

This chain links TRBV19 with TRBJ1-3; D call uncertain. The germline V gene has CDR1 LNHDA and CDR2 SQIVND (reference sequence). The V end lost 6 bases, the J end lost 0 bases, and 12 bases lay between the germline ends. The CDR3 is 15 residues long. CDR3 sequence: CASSPGGNSGNTIYF. As DNA, the CDR3 is TGTGCCAGTAGCCCGGGTGGCAACTCTGGAAACACCATATATTTT.

The CDR3 here is CASSQAPGDHENNYGYTF. The DNA of the CDR3 is TGCGCCAGCAGCCAAGCCCCAGGGGACCATGAAAATAACTATGGCTACACCTTC. The chain carries TRBV4-3 and TRBJ1-2; TRBD1 might be the D (6 bases). Germline V CDR1 and CDR2: LGHNA, YSLEER. Trimming removed 1 base from V and 1 base from J, with 19 bases in between. The CDR3 extends over 18 amino acids.

The chain recombines TRBV5-1 with TRBJ1-5; no clear D. The length of the CDR3 is 15 residues. Germline CDR1 and CDR2: SGHRS and YFSETQ. V lost 4 bases and J 0 bases, leaving 11 bases between the germline ends. The CDR3 spells CASSPDGYSNQPQHF. Here the CDR3 DNA reads TGCGCCAGCAGCCCCGACGGGTATAGCAATCAGCCCCAGCATTTT.

This sequence joins TRBV29-1 and TRBJ1-2; D possibly corresponds to TRBD1 (5 bases). Per germline, CDR1 SQVTM and CDR2 ANQGSEA. Trimming cost V 2 bases and J 4 bases, with 11 bases left between them. This CDR3 contains 13 residues. As DNA, the CDR3 is TGCAGCGTTGAACTAGACAGTCTCTATGGCTACACCTTC. Encoded protein: CSVELDSLYGYTF.

The rearrangement joins TRBV9 to TRBJ1-4; 7 bases match TRBD1. J gave up 8 bases and V 0 bases, and 13 bases lay outside the gene matches. Germline-derived CDR1 and CDR2 are SGDLS and YYNGEE. The CDR3 spans 17 residues. CDR3 region: CASSVDSTQGRAEKLFF. CDR3 coding DNA: TGTGCCAGCAGCGTAGACTCCACACAGGGGAGAGCAGAAAAACTGTTTTTT.

The chain is built from TRBV5-1 and TRBJ2-5, with 10 bases fitting TRBD2. Gene TRBJ2-7 matches the end of the DNA better, so the J call may be wrong. Germline CDR1 reads SGHRS; CDR2 reads YFSETQ. This CDR3 comprises 16 residues. This CDR3 is CASSLAGIAGGNEQYF. The CDR3 nucleotides are TGCGCCAGCAGCTTGGCTGGCATAGCGGGGGGTAACGAGCAGTACTTC.

The rearrangement uses TRBV29-1 and TRBJ2-7, with D unresolved. The CDR3 sequence is 14 residues long. V lost 4 bases and J lost 2, with 15 bases in between. Germline V lookup: CDR1 SQVTM, CDR2 ANQGSEA. CDR3 DNA sequence: TGCAGCGTTGGCCCGACAACATACCCCTACGAGCAGTACTTC. Encoded protein: CSVGPTTYPYEQYF.

V is TRBV7-9 and J is TRBJ2-1, with D possibly matching TRBD2 (6 bases). The CDR3 is 17 amino acids. The germline V gene has CDR1 SEHNR and CDR2 FQNEAQ (reference sequence). Trimming pared 5 bases from V and 3 bases from J, leaving 20 bases between. The CDR3 DNA is TGTGCCAGCAGCCAAGGGCGGGGAGCGGAGCACTACAATGAGCAGTTCTTC. This codes for CASSQGRGAEHYNEQFF.

The chain couples TRBV30 to TRBJ2-3, with 7 bases lining up with TRBD2. Trimming took 2 bases from V and 5 from J; bases not matched to a gene: 4. In germline, CDR1 is GTSNPN, CDR2 SVGIG (reference sequence). This CDR3 is built from 13 residues. The CDR3 reads CAWSLGEGDTQYF. DNA of the CDR3: TGTGCCTGGAGTTTGGGGGAGGGAGATACGCAGTATTTT.